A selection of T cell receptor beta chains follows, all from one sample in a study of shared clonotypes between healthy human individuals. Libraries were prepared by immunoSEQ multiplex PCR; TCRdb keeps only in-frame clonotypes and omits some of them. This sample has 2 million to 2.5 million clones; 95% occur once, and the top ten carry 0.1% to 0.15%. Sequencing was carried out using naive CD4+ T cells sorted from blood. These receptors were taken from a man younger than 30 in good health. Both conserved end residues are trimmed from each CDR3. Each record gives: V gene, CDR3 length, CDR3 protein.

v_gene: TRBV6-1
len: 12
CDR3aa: ASCRDSSYNEQF

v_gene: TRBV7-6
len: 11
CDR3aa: ASSTRKESTQY

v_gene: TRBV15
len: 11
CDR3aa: ATSRDRGETQY

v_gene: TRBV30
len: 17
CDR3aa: AWSVPYPSSRVRSYEQY

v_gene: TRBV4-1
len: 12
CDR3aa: ASSPTGGRETQY

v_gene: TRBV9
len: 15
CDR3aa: ASSVAPGLAAHNEQF

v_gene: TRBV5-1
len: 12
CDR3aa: ASSFPGNRDTQY

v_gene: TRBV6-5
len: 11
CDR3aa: ASRRLNSYEQY

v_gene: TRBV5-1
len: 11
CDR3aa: ASSLADLNTIY

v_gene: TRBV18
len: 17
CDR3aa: ASSPTPSVAGGLYNEQF

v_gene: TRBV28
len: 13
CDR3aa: ASSQTRGGNQPQH

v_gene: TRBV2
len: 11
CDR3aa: ASSEVGAGELF

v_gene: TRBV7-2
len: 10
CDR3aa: ASSLRLGGLY

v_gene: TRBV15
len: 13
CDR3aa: ATSRDPGTGNTIY

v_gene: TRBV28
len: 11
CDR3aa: ASISRPGNEQF

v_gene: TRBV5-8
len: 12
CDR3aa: ASSLVDSNQPQH

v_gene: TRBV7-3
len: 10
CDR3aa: ASQGAHTEAF

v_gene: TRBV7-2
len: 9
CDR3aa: ASSLGNEQY

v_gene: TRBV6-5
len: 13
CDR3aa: ASSYSFEREAIQY

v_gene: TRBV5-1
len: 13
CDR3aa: ASSLDPSGYNEQF

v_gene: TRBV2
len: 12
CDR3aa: ASSSDTSNQPQH

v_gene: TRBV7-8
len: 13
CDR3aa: ASSLVSGNGEKLF

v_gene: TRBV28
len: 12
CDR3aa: ASSSLGANQPQH

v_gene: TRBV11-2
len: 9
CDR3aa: ASSRGETQY

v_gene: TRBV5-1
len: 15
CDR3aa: ASSLENGLAGGETQY

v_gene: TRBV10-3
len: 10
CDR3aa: AIGGVGEKLF

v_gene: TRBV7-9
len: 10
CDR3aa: ASSFPGNTIY

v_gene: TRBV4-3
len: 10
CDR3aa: ASSLYPGSLY

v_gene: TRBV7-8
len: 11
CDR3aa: ASGSHLRAEAF

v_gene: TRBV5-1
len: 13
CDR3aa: ASSLGLARGNEQF

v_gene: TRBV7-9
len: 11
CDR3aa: ASSPQVITEQY

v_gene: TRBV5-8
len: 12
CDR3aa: ASSSGGSNRSQY

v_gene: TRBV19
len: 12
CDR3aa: ASRSLAGSREQY

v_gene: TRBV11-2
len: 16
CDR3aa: ASSSRSGQEAGGEKLF

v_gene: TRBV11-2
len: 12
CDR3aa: ASSSQTFSYEQY

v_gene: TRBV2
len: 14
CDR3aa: ASSEAVRRASEKLF

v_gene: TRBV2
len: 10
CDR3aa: ASSTSLTEAF

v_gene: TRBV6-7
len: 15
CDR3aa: ASSYSTSGKTKDTQY

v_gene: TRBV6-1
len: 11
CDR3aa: ASRREDRQGYT

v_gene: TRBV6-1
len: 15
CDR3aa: ASSEKTRGGMNTEAF

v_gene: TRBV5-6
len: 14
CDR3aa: ASSFYRTGNTGELF

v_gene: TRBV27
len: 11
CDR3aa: ASSLRDTQPQH

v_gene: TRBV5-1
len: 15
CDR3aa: ASSLPARRLAGDTQY

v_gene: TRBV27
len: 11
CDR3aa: ASSLSWGIEAF

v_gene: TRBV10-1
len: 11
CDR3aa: ASSSQVNTEAF